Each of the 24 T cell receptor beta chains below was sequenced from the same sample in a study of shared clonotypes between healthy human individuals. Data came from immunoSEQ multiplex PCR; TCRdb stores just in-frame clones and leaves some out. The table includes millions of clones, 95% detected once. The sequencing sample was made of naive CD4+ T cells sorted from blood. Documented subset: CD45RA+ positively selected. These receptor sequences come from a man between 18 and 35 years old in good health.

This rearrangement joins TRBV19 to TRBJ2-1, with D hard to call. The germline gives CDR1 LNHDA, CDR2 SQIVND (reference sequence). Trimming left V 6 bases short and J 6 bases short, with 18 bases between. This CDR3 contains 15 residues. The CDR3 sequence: CASSSALGRLNEQFF. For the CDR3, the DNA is TGTGCCAGTAGCTCGGCCTTGGGTCGGCTCAATGAGCAGTTCTTC.

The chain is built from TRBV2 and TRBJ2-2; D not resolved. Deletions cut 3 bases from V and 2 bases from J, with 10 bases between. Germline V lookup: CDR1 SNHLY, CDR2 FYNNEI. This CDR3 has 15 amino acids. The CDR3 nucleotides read TGTGCCAGCAGTGAGGAATGGGTCAACACCGGGGAGCTGTTTTTT. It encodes CASSEEWVNTGELFF.

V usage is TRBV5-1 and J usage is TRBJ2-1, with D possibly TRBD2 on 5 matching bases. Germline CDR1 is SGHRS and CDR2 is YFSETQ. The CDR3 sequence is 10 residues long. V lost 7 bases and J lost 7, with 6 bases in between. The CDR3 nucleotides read TGCGCCAGCGGCGGGAATGAGCAGTTCTTC. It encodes CASGGNEQFF.

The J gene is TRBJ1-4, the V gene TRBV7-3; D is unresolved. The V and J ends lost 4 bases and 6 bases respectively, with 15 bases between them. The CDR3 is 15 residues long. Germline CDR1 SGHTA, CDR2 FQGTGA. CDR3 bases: TGTGCCAGCAGCTATACCAGATCGGATCATGAAAAACTGTTTTTT. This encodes CASSYTRSDHEKLFF. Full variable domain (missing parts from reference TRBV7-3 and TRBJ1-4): GAGVSQTPSNKVTEKGKYVELRCDPISGHTALYWYRQSLGQGPEFLIYFQGTGAADDSGLPNDRFFAVRPEGSVSTLKIQRTERGDSAVYLCASSYTRSDHEKLFFGSGTQLSVL.

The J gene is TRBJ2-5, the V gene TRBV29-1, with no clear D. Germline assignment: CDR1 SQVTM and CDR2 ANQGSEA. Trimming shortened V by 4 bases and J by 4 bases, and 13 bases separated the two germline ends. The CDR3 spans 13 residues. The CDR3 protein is CSVGAGIGETQYF. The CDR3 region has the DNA TGCAGCGTTGGGGCTGGGATTGGAGAGACCCAGTACTTC.

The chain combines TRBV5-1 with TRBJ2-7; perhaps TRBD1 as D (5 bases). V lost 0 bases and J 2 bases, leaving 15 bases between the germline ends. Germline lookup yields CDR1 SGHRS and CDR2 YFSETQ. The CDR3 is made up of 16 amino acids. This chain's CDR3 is CASSLAGSQGTYEQYF. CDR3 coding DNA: TGCGCCAGCAGCTTGGCCGGTTCGCAGGGAACCTACGAGCAGTACTTC.

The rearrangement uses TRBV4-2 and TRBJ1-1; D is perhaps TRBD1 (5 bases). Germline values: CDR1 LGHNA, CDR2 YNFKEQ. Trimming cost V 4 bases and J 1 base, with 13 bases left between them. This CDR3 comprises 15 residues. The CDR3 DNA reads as TGTGCCAGCAGCCCCTCGACAGCGGCGAACACTGAAGCTTTCTTT. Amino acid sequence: CASSPSTAANTEAFF.

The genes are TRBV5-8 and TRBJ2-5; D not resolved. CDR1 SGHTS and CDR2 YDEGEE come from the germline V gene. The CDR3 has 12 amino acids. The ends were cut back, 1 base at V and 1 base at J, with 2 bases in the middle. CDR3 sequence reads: CASSLPQETQYF. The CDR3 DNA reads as TGTGCCAGCAGCTTGCCCCAAGAGACCCAGTACTTC.

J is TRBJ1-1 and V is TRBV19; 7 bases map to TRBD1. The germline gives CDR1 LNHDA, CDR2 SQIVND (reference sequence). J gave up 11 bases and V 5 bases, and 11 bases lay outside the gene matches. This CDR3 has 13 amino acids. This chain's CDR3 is CASSFPGTARAFF. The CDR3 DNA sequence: TGTGCCAGTAGTTTCCCCGGGACAGCGCGTGCTTTCTTT.

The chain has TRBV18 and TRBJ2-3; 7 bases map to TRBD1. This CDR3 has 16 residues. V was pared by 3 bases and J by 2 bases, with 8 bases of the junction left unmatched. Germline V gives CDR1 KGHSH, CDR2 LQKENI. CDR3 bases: TGTGCCAGCTCACCGCAAACCGGGACAGTCACAGATACGCAGTATTTT. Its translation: CASSPQTGTVTDTQYF.

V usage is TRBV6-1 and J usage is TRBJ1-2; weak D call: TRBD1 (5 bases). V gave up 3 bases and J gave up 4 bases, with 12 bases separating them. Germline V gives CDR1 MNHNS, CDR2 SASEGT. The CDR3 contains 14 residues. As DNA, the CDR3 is TGTGCCAGCAGTGAGTTAGGGGCAGGCTATGGCTACACCTTC. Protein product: CASSELGAGYGYTF.

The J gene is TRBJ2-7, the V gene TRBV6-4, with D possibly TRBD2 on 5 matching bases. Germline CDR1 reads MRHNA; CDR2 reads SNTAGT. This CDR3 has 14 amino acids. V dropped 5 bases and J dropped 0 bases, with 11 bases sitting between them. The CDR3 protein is CASSISGGSYEQYF. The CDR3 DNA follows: TGTGCCAGCAGTATAAGCGGTGGCTCCTACGAGCAGTACTTC.

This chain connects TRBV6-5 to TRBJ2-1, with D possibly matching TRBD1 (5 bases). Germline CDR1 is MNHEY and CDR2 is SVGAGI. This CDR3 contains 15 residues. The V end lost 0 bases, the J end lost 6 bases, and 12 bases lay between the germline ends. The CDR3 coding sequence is TGTGCCAGCAGTTACTCGGGGCCCGGTGGCAATGAGCAGTTCTTC. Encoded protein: CASSYSGPGGNEQFF.

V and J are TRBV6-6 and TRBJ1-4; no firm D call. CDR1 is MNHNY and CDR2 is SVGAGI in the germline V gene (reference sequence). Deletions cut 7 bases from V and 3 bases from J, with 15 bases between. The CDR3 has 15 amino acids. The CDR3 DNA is TGTGCCAGCAAAGAGAACAGATTATCTAATGAAAAACTGTTTTTT. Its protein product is CASKENRLSNEKLFF.

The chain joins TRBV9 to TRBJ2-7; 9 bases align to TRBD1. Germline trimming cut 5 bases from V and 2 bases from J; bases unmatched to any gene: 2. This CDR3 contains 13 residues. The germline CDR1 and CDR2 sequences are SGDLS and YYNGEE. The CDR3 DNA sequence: TGTGCCAGCAGTCGGACAGGGGCCTACGAGCAGTACTTC. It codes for CASSRTGAYEQYF.

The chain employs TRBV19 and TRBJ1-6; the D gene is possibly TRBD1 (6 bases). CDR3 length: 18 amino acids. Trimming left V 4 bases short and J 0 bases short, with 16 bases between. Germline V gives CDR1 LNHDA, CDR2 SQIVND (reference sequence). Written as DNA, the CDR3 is TGTGCCAGTAGTAGAGGGACAACCGTGAGCTCCTATAATTCACCCCTCCACTTT. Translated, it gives CASSRGTTVSSYNSPLHF.

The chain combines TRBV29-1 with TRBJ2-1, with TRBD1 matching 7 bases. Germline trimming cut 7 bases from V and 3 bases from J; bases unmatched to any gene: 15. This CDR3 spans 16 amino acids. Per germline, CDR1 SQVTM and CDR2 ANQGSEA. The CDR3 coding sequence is TGCAGCGGCGAAGCCCGCCCGGGACAGAACTACAATGAGCAGTTCTTC. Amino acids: CSGEARPGQNYNEQFF.

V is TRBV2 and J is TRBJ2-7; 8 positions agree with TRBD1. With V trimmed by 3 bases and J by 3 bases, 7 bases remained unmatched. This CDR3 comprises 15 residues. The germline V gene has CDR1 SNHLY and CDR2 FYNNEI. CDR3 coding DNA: TGTGCCAGCAGTGAGCCGGGACAGGCATTCTACGAGCAGTACTTC. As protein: CASSEPGQAFYEQYF.

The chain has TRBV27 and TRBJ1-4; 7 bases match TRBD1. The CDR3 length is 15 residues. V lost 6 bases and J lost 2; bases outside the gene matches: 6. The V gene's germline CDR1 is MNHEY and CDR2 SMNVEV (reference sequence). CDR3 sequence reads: CASRPLGQTNEKLFF. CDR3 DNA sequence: TGTGCCAGCAGGCCTCTGGGACAGACTAATGAAAAACTGTTTTTT. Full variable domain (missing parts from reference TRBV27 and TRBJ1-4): EAQVTQNPRYLITVTGKKLTVTCSQNMNHEYMSWYRQDPGLGLRQIYYSMNVEVTDKGDVPEGYKVSRKEKRNFPLILESPSPNQTSLYFCASRPLGQTNEKLFFGSGTQLSVL.

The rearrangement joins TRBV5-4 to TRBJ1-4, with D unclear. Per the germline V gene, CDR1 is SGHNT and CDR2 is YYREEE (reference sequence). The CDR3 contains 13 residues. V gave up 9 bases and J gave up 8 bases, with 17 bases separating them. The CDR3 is CAMTGRQEEKLFF. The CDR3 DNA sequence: TGTGCCATGACGGGAAGGCAAGAAGAAAAACTGTTTTTT. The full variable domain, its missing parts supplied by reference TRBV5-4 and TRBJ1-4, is ETGVTQSPTHLIKTRGQQVTLRCSSQSGHNTVSWYQQALGQGPQFIFQYYREEENGRGNFPPRFSGLQFPNYSSELNVNALELDDSALYLCAMTGRQEEKLFFGSGTQLSVL.

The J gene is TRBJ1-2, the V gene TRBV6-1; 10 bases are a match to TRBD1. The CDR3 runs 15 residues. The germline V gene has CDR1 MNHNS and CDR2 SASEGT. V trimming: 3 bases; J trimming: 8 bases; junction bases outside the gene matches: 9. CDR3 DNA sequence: TGTGCCAGCAGTGACCGGGACAGGGGACCTCAGGGCTACACCTTC. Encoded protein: CASSDRDRGPQGYTF.

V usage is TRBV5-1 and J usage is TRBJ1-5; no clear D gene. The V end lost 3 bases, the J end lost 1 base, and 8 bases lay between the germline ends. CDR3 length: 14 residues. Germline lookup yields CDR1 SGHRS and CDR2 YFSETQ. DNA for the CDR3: TGCGCCAGCAGCTCGGACCCCAGCAATCAGCCCCAGCATTTT. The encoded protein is CASSSDPSNQPQHF. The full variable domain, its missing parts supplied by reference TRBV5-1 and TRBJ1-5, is KAGVTQTPRYLIKTRGQQVTLSCSPISGHRSVSWYQQTPGQGLQFLFEYFSETQRNKGNFPGRFSGRQFSNSRSEMNVSTLELGDSALYLCASSSDPSNQPQHFGDGTRLSIL.

The CDR3 DNA reads as TGTGCCAGCAGGACCACTAATCACAGGGCAACTAATGAAAAACTGTTTTTT. Protein product: CASRTTNHRATNEKLFF. The chain uses TRBV28 and TRBJ1-4; D possibly corresponds to TRBD1 (6 bases). The CDR3 length is 17 residues. CDR1 MDHEN and CDR2 SYDVKM come from the germline V gene. V lost 6 bases and J 0 bases, leaving 17 bases between the germline ends.

CDR3 coding DNA: TGTGCCAGCAGTTCCTACAGGGGGAATGGCAATCAGCCCCAGCATTTT. It codes for CASSSYRGNGNQPQHF. The chain links TRBV6-5 to TRBJ1-5, with 8 bases matching TRBD1. CDR3 length: 16 residues. Germline values: CDR1 MNHEY, CDR2 SVGAGI. V lost 4 bases, J lost 2 bases, and 7 bases stayed unmatched.